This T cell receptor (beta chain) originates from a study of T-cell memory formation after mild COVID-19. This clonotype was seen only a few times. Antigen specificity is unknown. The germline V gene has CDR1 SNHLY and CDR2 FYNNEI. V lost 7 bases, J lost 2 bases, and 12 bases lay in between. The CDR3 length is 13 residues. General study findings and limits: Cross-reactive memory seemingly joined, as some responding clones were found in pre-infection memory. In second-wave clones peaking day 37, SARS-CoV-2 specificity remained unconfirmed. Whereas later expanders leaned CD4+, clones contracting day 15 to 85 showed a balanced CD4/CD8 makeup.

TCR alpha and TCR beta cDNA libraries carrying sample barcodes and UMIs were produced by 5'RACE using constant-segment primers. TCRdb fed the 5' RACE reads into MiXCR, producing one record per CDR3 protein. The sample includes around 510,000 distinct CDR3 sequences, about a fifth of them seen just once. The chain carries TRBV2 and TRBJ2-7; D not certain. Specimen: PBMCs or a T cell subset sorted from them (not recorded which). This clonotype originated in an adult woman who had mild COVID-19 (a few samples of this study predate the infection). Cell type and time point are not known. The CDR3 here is CASTNPTTYEQYF. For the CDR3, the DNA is TGTGCCAGCACCAACCCTACTACCTACGAGCAGTACTTC.